This T cell receptor (beta chain) was obtained from a study of T cells in localized non-small cell lung cancer (TCRdb year 2020). For the wider study: Comparing tumors with uninvolved tumor-adjacent lungs, the study looked at the T cell repertoires of roughly 250 patients with early-stage NSCLC. The cohort comprised around 250 treatment-naïve NSCLC patients with resected, localized lung tumors. A mean age of around 66 years was recorded for the NSCLC patients, of whom more than 120 were male and more than 85 were female. Points the paper makes about the study in general: Because multi-region tumor sequencing was not done, intratumor heterogeneity could not be ruled out. Higher blood T cell density associated with longer overall survival, while higher adjacent-lung clonality associated with shorter survival. A median of 57 of the top 100 tumor clones turned up in the paired uninvolved adjacent lung, and 28 of those clones also ranked among the top 100 of that same adjacent lung. Because the study design was exploratory, TCR variables were selected using unadjusted p-values without false-discovery rate correction. Uninvolved tumor-adjacent lung showed the highest T cell clonality, higher than tumor, which suggests more focused antigenic responses in the adjacent lung.

At diagnosis, peripheral blood, uninvolved tumor-adjacent lung and tumor were collected and stored as a combination of fresh-frozen and FFPE material. For TCR repertoire profiling, blood samples were analyzed in the form of peripheral blood mononuclear cells. TCR beta CDR3 regions were sequenced from DNA using the immunoSEQ Assay. On the authors' methods: To compute T cell density, TCR beta template counts were normalized to usable DNA, which was estimated by amplifying housekeeping genes. Richness was estimated with the preseqR package, extrapolating to 400,000 templates for PBMC samples and 120,000 templates for tissue samples. Clonality was defined as one minus Pielou's evenness. Tissue-enriched TCRs were identified by differential abundance testing using productive amino-acid clonotypes, minimum total count 5 and alpha 0.1. The Jaccard Index and the Morisita Overlap Index were used to quantify repertoire overlap between compartments. GLIPH grouped TCR beta CDR3s together with public tetramer-defined viral CDR3s, and a viral motif had to include at least three viral sequences and show V-gene enrichment. The immuneACCESS repertoire file appears here via TCRdb, limited to in-frame rearrangements. These files lack a portion of the clones; in checked studies, under half of the deficit traces to unresolved V genes, and the cause of the others is not known. The D gene and trimming were derived from the DNA, and the V and J assignments and clone size from that table. The sample records some 27,000 clones, approximately 90% of which are singletons. The ten largest clones represent 2.5% to 3% of the sample.

V lost 0 bases and J lost 2 bases, and the count of bases not matched to a germline gene is 16. CDR1 and CDR2 are read off the germline V gene as SQVTM and ANQGSEA. The CDR3 sequence holds 18 residues, the cysteine and phenylalanine included. Here the CDR3 DNA is all that survives: 54 bases in frame from base 1. Comment on this clone: Its antigen target is currently unknown. No per-base quality is available; no much larger clone lies one base away.

The sequence was collected from a woman aged 18-49 years with stage I lung adenocarcinoma. The input for sequencing was peripheral blood, taken before any cancer treatment. The chain links TRBV29-1 with TRBJ2-7; TRBD2 aligns with 7 central bases. For the CDR3, the sequence is CSVEDPQRDGPFPYEQYF. The sequenced DNA is TGCAGCGTTGAAGATCCCCAGCGGGACGGGCCTTTTCCCTACGAGCAGTACTTC.